This TCR beta chain was profiled in a study of regulatory T cells in long-lasting Graves disease. For the study at large: Freshly diagnosed Graves' patients had used antithyroid drugs for under 3 months.

The TCR beta library used iRepertoire HTBI primers with Arm-PCR amplification of CDR3. TCRdb processed the multiplex PCR reads anew with MiXCR; each CDR3 protein has one entry. The repertoire consists of fewer than 500,000 distinct CDR3 sequences, with 15% to 20% occurring once and the leading ten covering more than 10%. The time point here: newly diagnosed GD, antithyroid drugs for less than 3 months. PBMCs were the source of the RNA used for TCR sequencing. Study-wide results and limits: Sampling was limited to peripheral blood rather than thyroid tissue. Few sampled subjects may have lowered accuracy. Persistent cases of Graves' showed reduced TCR diversity relative to newly diagnosed patients.

Details on this clonotype: Its specificity is not known.

These data were also reused for a study on T cells in Graves' hyperthyroidism and ophthalmopathy.

The starting material was peripheral blood mononuclear cells (PBMCs), obtained at new diagnosis, from a patient treated with antithyroid drugs. This receptor was obtained from a man aged 40-55 years with Graves disease.

Here the CDR3 reads CASSKAYEQFF. CDR3 nucleotide sequence: TGTGCCAGCAGTAAAGCCTATGAGCAGTTCTTC. The V and J genes are TRBV7-9 and TRBJ2-1; D remains ambiguous. Trimming left V 6 bases short and J 8 bases short, with 8 bases between. Germline CDR1 reads SEHNR; CDR2 reads FQNEAQ (reference sequence). The length of the CDR3 is 11 residues.